The clone carrying this T cell receptor beta chain was detected once. The table came from immunoSEQ multiplex PCR; TCRdb's copy has only in-frame clones and leaves some out. The sample yields 65,000 to 95,000 clones, approximately 94% seen once. CDR1 is SGHDT and CDR2 is YYEEEE in the germline V gene. This CDR3 spans 15 amino acids. The ends lost 0 bases at V and 5 bases at J; junction bases unmatched: 5. This sample is drawn from a study of OX40 agonist ivuxolimab in advanced cancers. This chain uses TRBV5-6 with TRBJ2-1, with 7 bases lining up with TRBD2. The receptor's source is an adult with an advanced solid tumor such as melanoma, head and neck, liver or kidney cancer. The starting material was CD4+ or CD8+ T cells sorted from blood, obtained in a trial of the OX40 agonist ivuxolimab. CDR3: CASSLEERGNNEQFF. The CDR3 region has the DNA TGTGCCAGCAGCTTGGAGGAGCGGGGAAACAATGAGCAGTTCTTC.